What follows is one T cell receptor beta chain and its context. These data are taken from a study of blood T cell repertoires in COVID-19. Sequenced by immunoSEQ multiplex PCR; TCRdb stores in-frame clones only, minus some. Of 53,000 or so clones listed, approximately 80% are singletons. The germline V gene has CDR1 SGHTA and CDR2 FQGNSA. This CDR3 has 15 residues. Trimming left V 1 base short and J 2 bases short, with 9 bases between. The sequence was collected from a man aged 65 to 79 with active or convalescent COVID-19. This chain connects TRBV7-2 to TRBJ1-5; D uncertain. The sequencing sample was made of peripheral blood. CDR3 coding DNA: TGTGCCAGCAGCTTAGGTGAACTCGGCAATCAGCCCCAGCATTTT. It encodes CASSLGELGNQPQHF.